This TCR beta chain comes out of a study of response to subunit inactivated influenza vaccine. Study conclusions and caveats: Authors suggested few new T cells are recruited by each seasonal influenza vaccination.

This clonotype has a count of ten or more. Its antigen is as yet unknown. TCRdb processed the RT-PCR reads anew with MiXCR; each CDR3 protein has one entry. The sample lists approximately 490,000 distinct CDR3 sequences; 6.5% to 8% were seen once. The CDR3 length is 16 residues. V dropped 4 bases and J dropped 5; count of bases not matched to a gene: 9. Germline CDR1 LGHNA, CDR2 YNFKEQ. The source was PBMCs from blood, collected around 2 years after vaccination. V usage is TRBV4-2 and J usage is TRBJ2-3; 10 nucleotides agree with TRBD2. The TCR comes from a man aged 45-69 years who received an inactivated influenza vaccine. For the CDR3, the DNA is TGTGCCAGCAGCCCGAGGACTCAGCGGGAGGGAGATACGCAGTATTTT. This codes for CASSPRTQREGDTQYF.